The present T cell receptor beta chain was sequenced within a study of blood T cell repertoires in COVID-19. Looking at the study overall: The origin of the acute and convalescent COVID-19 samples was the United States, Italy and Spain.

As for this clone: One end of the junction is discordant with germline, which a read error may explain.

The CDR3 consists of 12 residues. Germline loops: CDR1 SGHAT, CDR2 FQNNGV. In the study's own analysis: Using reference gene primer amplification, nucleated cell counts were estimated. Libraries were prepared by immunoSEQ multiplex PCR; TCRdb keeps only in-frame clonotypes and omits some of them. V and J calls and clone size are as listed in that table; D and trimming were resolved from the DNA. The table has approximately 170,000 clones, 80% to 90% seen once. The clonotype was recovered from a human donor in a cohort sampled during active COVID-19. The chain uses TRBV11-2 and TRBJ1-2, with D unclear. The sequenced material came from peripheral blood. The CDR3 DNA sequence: TGTGCCAGCAGCTTAGATAAGCGGCACCCTCACTTC. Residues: CASSLDKRHPHF.